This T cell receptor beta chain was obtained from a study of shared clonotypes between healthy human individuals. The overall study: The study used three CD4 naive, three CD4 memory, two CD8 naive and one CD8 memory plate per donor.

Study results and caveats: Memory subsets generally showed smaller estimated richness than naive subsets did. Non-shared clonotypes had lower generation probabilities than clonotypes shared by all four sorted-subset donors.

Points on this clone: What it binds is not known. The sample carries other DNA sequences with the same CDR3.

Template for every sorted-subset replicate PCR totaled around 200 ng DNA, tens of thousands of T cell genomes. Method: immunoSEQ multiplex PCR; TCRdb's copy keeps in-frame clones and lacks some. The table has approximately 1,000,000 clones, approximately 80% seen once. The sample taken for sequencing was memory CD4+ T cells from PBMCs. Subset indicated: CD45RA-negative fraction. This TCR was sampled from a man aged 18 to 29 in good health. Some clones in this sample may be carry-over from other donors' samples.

In nucleotides, the CDR3 is TGTGCCAGCAGCTTGAGGGATACGCAGTATTTT. Amino acid sequence: CASSLRDTQYF. V and J are TRBV5-4 and TRBJ2-3; D is unclear. V gave up 1 base and J gave up 6 bases, with 3 bases separating them. Germline V gene sequence: CDR1 SGHNT, CDR2 YYREEE (reference sequence). CDR3 size: 11 residues. The variable domain in full, with the rest retrieved from reference TRBV5-4 and TRBJ2-3, is ETGVTQSPTHLIKTRGQQVTLRCSSQSGHNTVSWYQQALGQGPQFIFQYYREEENGRGNFPPRFSGLQFPNYSSELNVNALELDDSALYLCASSLRDTQYFGPGTRLTVL.